Following are 17 T cell receptor beta chains from one sample sequenced in a study of cytomegalovirus exposure and HLA in healthy donors. Measured with immunoSEQ multiplex PCR; TCRdb has only the in-frame clones, and not every one. Of 100,000 to 150,000 clones listed, around 94% are singletons. The sequenced sample consisted of PBMCs. These receptor sequences come from a woman aged 18-29 years in good health and CMV-seronegative.

This clone occurred once. The rearrangement joins TRBV2 to TRBJ1-2; maybe TRBD1 (5 bases). Germline V CDR1 and CDR2: SNHLY, FYNNEI. The CDR3 consists of 12 residues. The ends were cut back, 10 bases at V and 10 bases at J, with 19 bases in the middle. The DNA of the CDR3 is TGTGCCATCGGGGGGGGTCCCTCGGTCTACACCTTC. This gives the protein CAIGGGPSVYTF. The full variable domain, with the rest looked up from reference TRBV2 and TRBJ1-2, is EPEVTQTPSHQVTQMGQEVILRCVPISNHLYFYWYRQILGQKVEFLVSFYNNEISEKSEIFDDQFSVERPDGSNFTLKIRSTKLEDSAMYFCAIGGGPSVYTFGSGTRLTVV.

This chain links TRBV7-3 with TRBJ2-2, with 13 positions matching TRBD2. CDR3 length: 17 amino acids. Germline assignment: CDR1 SGHTA and CDR2 FQGTGA. V dropped 1 base and J dropped 6; count of bases not matched to a gene: 5. The CDR3 loop is CASSLRLAGGPAGELFF. CDR3 bases: TGTGCCAGCAGCTTAAGACTAGCGGGGGGCCCCGCCGGGGAGCTGTTTTTT.

The rearrangement links TRBV5-4 to TRBJ2-3; D gene unclear. Germline V gene lookup returns CDR1 SGHNT and CDR2 YYREEE (reference sequence). The CDR3 runs to 15 residues. Trimming left V 2 bases short and J 0 bases short, with 10 bases between. This CDR3 reads CASSFNGGSTDTQYF. In DNA, the CDR3 is TGTGCCAGCAGCTTTAATGGCGGCAGCACAGATACGCAGTATTTT.

CDR3 in amino acids: CASSRDRGQPQHF. CDR3 nucleotide sequence: TGCGCCAGCAGCCGGGACAGGGGGCAGCCCCAGCATTTT. V and J are TRBV5-1 and TRBJ1-5; 11 bases fit TRBD1. Germline lookup yields CDR1 SGHRS and CDR2 YFSETQ. The CDR3 length is 13 residues. V lost 4 bases and J lost 7; bases outside the gene matches: 1.

CDR3: CASSLQGYEQYF. CDR3 coding DNA: TGTGCCAGCAGCCTGCAGGGCTACGAGCAGTACTTC. The chain couples TRBV5-4 to TRBJ2-7, with D possibly matching TRBD1 (5 bases). Germline values: CDR1 SGHNT, CDR2 YYREEE (reference sequence). This CDR3 region has 12 residues. Trimming took off 4 bases at V and 3 bases at J, with 8 bases between the two ends.

The V call is TRBV30, the J call TRBJ2-7, with 10 nucleotides matching TRBD2. V lost 7 bases and J lost 4; bases outside the gene matches: 7. Germline V lookup: CDR1 GTSNPN, CDR2 SVGIG (reference sequence). This CDR3 comprises 13 residues. The CDR3 coding sequence is TGTGCCTATACAGCGGGGGGGCCTTACGAGCAGTACTTC. Translating it yields CAYTAGGPYEQYF.

The chain has TRBV2 and TRBJ1-1; D ambiguous. The CDR3 contains 13 residues. V dropped 6 bases and J dropped 4 bases, with 12 bases sitting between them. Looked up from germline, CDR1 is SNHLY and CDR2 is FYNNEI. The CDR3 region is CASRVGEGTEAFF. The CDR3 DNA reads as TGTGCCAGCAGGGTTGGAGAGGGCACTGAAGCTTTCTTT.

This chain uses TRBV7-3 with TRBJ1-5; no definite D call. With 0 bases removed from V and 5 bases from J, the gap between germline ends came to 8 bases. This CDR3 has 14 amino acids. The germline CDR1 and CDR2 sequences are SGHTA and FQGTGA. Written as DNA, the CDR3 is TGTGCCAGCAGCTTAACACAGCCTGATCAGCCCCAGCATTTT. This encodes CASSLTQPDQPQHF.

The V and J genes are TRBV9 and TRBJ2-1; D is undetermined. The CDR3 contains 15 residues. Deletions cut 0 bases from V and 4 bases from J, with 11 bases between. Per the germline V gene, CDR1 is SGDLS and CDR2 is YYNGEE. CDR3 sequence: CASSVDVGLYNEQFF. DNA for the CDR3: TGTGCCAGCAGCGTAGACGTCGGGTTATACAATGAGCAGTTCTTC.

The chain joins TRBV4-2 to TRBJ2-5; TRBD1 is a possible D gene (5 bases). V dropped 1 base and J dropped 1 base, with 22 bases sitting between them. The CDR3 is 19 residues long. Germline assignment: CDR1 LGHNA and CDR2 YNFKEQ. CDR3 loop: CASSQGMIGSATAQETQYF. The CDR3 DNA is TGTGCCAGCAGCCAAGGTATGATAGGGTCAGCGACAGCCCAAGAGACCCAGTACTTC.

The V gene is TRBV9, the J gene TRBJ2-1; 7 bases agree with TRBD1. V lost 2 bases to trimming and J lost 5 bases; unmatched junction nucleotides: 10. The CDR3 consists of 16 residues. Germline CDR1 SGDLS, CDR2 YYNGEE. CDR3 residues: CASSVTDRVFNNEQFF. DNA for the CDR3: TGTGCCAGCAGCGTCACCGACAGGGTATTCAACAATGAGCAGTTCTTC.

The rearrangement uses TRBV18 and TRBJ2-1, with D unresolved. Trimming took 5 bases from V and 3 from J, leaving 14 bases between them. This CDR3 is built from 15 residues. Germline V lookup: CDR1 KGHSH, CDR2 LQKENI. This CDR3 reads CASSEATFLYNEQFF. CDR3 sequence (DNA): TGTGCCAGCTCAGAGGCGACGTTCCTCTACAATGAGCAGTTCTTC.

This chain joins TRBV9 and TRBJ2-3; no reliable D call. V dropped 0 bases and J dropped 5 bases, with 10 bases sitting between them. This CDR3 is 14 amino acids long. Germline CDR1 reads SGDLS; CDR2 reads YYNGEE. As DNA, the CDR3 is TGTGCCAGCAGCGTAGGGAACTATAGAGATACGCAGTATTTT. It yields the protein CASSVGNYRDTQYF.

This chain uses TRBV28 with TRBJ2-7, with no clear D. This CDR3 is built from 14 residues. Trimming took 4 bases from V and 3 from J, leaving 13 bases between them. Germline values: CDR1 MDHEN, CDR2 SYDVKM. CDR3 sequence: CASSSLPGDYEQYF. The CDR3 region has the DNA TGTGCCAGCAGTTCTCTCCCCGGAGACTACGAGCAGTACTTC. Combining the CDR3 with reference TRBV28 and TRBJ2-7 gives the whole variable domain DVKVTQSSRYLVKRTGEKVFLECVQDMDHENMFWYRQDPGLGLRLIYFSYDVKMKEKGDIPEGYSVSREKKERFSLILESASTNQTSMYLCASSSLPGDYEQYFGPGTRLTVT.

The chain employs TRBV5-1 and TRBJ1-4; 7 nucleotides match TRBD1. This CDR3 contains 14 residues. After removal of 4 bases from V and 7 bases from J, the junction contained 7 bases not matched to a gene. The germline CDR1 and CDR2 sequences are SGHRS and YFSETQ. The CDR3 DNA sequence: TGCGCCAGCAGCCGGAACAGGGGCGGTGAAAAACTGTTTTTT. Translation: CASSRNRGGEKLFF.

This chain connects TRBV6-1 to TRBJ2-5; D not certain. The CDR3 extends over 13 amino acids. Trimming took 3 bases from V and 6 from J, leaving 11 bases between them. Germline CDR1 reads MNHNS; CDR2 reads SASEGT. CDR3 bases: TGTGCCAGCAGTGACCGGGTGCTGCAGACCCAGTACTTC. It codes for CASSDRVLQTQYF.

The chain joins TRBV28 to TRBJ2-7; 7 nucleotides align to TRBD2. Unmatched junction bases numbered 9, after V lost 7 bases and J lost 0 bases. This CDR3 has 15 residues. The germline CDR1 and CDR2 sequences are MDHEN and SYDVKM. CDR3 in amino acids: CASTIAGRSSYEQYF. In nucleotides, the CDR3 is TGTGCCAGCACTATAGCGGGCCGTTCCTCCTACGAGCAGTACTTC.